This entry is about one T cell receptor (beta chain). Its antigen remains unidentified. Trimming removed 4 bases from V and 7 bases from J, with 4 bases in between. CDR3 length: 10 residues. Looked up from germline, CDR1 is SQVTM and CDR2 is ANQGSEA. This specimen belongs to a study of shared clonotypes between healthy human individuals. The study's findings and limits: Lower generation probabilities were found for non-shared clonotypes than for those shared by all four donors.

Selected positively for CCR7 and CD45RO-negative, naive CD8 cells excluded terminally differentiated effector memory CD45RA+ cells. This table comes from immunoSEQ multiplex PCR, and its TCRdb copy is limited to in-frame clones, with some not included. The sample gives more than 2 million clones, approximately 94% of which show up once; 1.1% is in the top ten. The sequence came from a man younger than 35 in good health. The sequenced sample consisted of naive CD8+ T cells sorted from blood. V usage is TRBV29-1 and J usage is TRBJ2-2; no definite D call. The CDR3 DNA follows: TGCAGCGTTGTTGACGGGGAGCTGTTTTTT. This codes for CSVVDGELFF.